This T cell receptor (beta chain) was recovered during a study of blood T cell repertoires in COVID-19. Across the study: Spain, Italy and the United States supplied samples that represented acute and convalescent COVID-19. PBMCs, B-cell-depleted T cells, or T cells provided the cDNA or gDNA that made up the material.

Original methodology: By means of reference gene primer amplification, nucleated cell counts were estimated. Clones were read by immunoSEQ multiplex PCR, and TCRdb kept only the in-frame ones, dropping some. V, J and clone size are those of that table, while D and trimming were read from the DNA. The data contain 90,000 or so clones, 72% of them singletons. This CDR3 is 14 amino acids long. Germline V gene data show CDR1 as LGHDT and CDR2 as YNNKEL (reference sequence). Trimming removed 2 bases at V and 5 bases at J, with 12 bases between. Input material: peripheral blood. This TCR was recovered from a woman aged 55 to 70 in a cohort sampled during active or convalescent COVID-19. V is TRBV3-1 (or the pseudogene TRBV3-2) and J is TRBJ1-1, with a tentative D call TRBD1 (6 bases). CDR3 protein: CASSQQGSGTEAFF. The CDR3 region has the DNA TGTGCCAGCAGCCAACAGGGGTCTGGTACTGAAGCTTTCTTT.